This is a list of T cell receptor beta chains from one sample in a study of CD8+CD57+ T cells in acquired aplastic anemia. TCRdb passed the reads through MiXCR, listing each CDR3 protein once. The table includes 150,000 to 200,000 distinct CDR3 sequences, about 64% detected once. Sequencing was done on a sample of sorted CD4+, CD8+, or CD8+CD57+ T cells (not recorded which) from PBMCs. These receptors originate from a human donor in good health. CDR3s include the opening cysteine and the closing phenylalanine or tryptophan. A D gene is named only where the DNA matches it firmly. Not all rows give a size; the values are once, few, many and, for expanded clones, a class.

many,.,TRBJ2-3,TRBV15,TGTGCCACCAGCAGAGGCGTAGATACGCAGTATTTT,CATSRGVDTQYF
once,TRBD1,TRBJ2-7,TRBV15,TGTGCCACCAGCAAAGACAGGGGGCCCTACGAGCAGTACTTC,CATSKDRGPYEQYF
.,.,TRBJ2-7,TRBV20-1,TGCAGTGCTAGAGGGGGGTGGTCGGGGGACTACGAGCAGTACTTC,CSARGGWSGDYEQYF
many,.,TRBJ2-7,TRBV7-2,TGTGCCAGCAGCTTAATGGGAGTAGGCTACGAGCAGTACTTC,CASSLMGVGYEQYF
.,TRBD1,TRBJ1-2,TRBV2,TGTGCCAGCGGGGACAGGGCCGCTGGCAACTATGGCTACACCTTC,CASGDRAAGNYGYTF
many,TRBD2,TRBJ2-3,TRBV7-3,TGTGCCAGCAGCCCGGAAGGACTAGCGGGAGGGCCGGACACAGATACGCAGTATTTT,CASSPEGLAGGPDTDTQYF
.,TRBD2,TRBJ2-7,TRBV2,TGTGCCAGCAGACCTGGACTAGCACCCCACGAGCAGTACTTC,CASRPGLAPHEQYF
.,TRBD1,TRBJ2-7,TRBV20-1,TGCAGTGCTAGTTTACAGGGGATAGGGGTGGGAGAGCAGTACTTC,CSASLQGIGVGEQYF
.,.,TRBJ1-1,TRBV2,TGTGCCAGCAGTGAAGGGAGCACGAGGACTGAAGCTTTCTTT,CASSEGSTRTEAFF
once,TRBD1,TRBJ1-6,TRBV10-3,TGTGCCATCAGTGAGTCGACAGGGGGCTCCTATAATTCACCCCTCCACTTT,CAISESTGGSYNSPLHF
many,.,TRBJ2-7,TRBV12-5,TGTGCTAGTGCCCCGACAGGACCAGCCTACGAGCAGTACTTC,CASAPTGPAYEQYF
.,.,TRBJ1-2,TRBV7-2,TGTGCCAGCACCGTACAGAGAACTAACTATGGCTACACCTTC,CASTVQRTNYGYTF
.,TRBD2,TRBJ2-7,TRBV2,TGTGCCGGCAGAGCGGGACTAGCGACCTCCTACGAGCAGTACTTC,CAGRAGLATSYEQYF
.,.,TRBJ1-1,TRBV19,TGTGCCAGTAGCAATTTGGGGAGGTTTGGAGCTTTCTTT,CASSNLGRFGAFF
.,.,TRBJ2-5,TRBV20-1,TGCAGCGGTGTAGGGCTTCAAGAGACCCAGTACTTC,CSGVGLQETQYF
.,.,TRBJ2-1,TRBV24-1,TGTGCCACCGGAGATTCCGGGACTGGAAACAATGAGCAGTTCTTC,CATGDSGTGNNEQFF
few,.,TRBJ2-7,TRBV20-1,TGCAGTGCTCCCGGCTCTAGCTCCTACGAGCAGTACTTC,CSAPGSSSYEQYF
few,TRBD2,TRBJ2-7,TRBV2,TGTGCCACCGGGACTAGCGGCTACGAGCAGTACTTC,CATGTSGYEQYF
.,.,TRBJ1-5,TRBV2,TGTGCCAGCAGCCCTAATAGCAATCAGCCCCAGCATTTT,CASSPNSNQPQHF
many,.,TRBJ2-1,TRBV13,TGTGCCAGCAGCTTAACGGGACTGGGTTACAATGAGCAGTTCTTC,CASSLTGLGYNEQFF
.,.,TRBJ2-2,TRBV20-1,TGCAGTGCCATCCGACAGCCGAACACCGGGGAGCTGTTTTTT,CSAIRQPNTGELFF
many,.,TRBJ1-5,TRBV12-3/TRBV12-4,TGTGCCAGCAGTTCTGGAGGGAATCAGCCCCAGCATTTT,CASSSGGNQPQHF
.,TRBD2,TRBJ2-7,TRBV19,TGTGCCAGTAGTATGCCCCTAGCGGAGGCCCTCTACGAGCAGTACTTC,CASSMPLAEALYEQYF
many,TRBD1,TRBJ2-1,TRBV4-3,TGCGCCAGCAGCCCCCAGGTACAGGGGGTTTATGAGCAGTTCTTC,CASSPQVQGVYEQFF
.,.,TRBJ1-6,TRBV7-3,TGTGCCAGCAGCTTAAGGCCGAGAAATTCACCCCTCCACTTT,CASSLRPRNSPLHF
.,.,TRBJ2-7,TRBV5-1,TGCGCCAGCAGCTTGGCGGGGTGGCCCTACGAGCAGTACTTC,CASSLAGWPYEQYF
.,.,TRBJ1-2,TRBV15,TGTGCCACCAGCAGAGATAGATCGGAGGGGATCTATGGCTACACCTTC,CATSRDRSEGIYGYTF
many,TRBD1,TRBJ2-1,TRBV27,TGTGCCAGCAGTTTACCCGGGACAGCCTACAATGAGCAGTTCTTC,CASSLPGTAYNEQFF
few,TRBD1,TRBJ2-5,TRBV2,TGTGCCAGCACCGGGACAGTGGGCCCGGGGACCCAGTACTTC,CASTGTVGPGTQYF
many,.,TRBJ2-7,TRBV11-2,TGTGCCAGCAGCTTAGAAGGACCCTCGCCCCATGGCGAGCAGTACTTC,CASSLEGPSPHGEQYF
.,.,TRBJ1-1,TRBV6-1,TGTGCCAGCAGCGAAATGTGGGGAGTCACTGAAGCTTTCTTT,CASSEMWGVTEAFF
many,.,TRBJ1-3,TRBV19,TGTGCCAGTAGTACCCTACATAGCTCCGGAAACACCATATATTTT,CASSTLHSSGNTIYF
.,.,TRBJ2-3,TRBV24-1,TGTGCCACCAGTGATCGGGGCGCCACGAGCACAGATACGCAGTATTTT,CATSDRGATSTDTQYF
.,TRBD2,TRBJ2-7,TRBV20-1,TGCAGTGCTAGCATCCCTAGCGGGAGGCGCGAGCAGTACTTT,CSASIPSGRREQYF
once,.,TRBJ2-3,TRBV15,TGTGCCACCAGCAGAGATTTTAGCACAGATACGCAGTATTTT,CATSRDFSTDTQYF
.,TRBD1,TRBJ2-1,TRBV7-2,TGTGCCAGCAGCTCAGCAACCGACAGGGCCGATGAGCAGTTCTTC,CASSSATDRADEQFF
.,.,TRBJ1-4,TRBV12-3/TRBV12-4,TGTGCCAGCCGGGCTTTCGATGAAAAACTGTTTTTT,CASRAFDEKLFF
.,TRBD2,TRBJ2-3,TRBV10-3,TGTGCCATCAGTGAGCCGGGACTAGCGGGAGAAGATACGCAGTATTTT,CAISEPGLAGEDTQYF
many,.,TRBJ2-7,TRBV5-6,TGTGCCAGCAGGGACGGAAGCTACGAGCAGTACTTC,CASRDGSYEQYF